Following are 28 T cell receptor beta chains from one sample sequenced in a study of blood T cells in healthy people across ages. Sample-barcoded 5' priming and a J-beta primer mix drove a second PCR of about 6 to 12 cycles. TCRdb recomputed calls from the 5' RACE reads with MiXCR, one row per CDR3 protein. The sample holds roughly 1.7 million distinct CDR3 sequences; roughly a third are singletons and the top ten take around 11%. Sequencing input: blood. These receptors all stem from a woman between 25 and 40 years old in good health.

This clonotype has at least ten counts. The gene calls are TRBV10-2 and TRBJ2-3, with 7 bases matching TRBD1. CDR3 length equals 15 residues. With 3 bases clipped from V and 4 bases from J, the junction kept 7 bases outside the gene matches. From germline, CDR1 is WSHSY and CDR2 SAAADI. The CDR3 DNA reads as TGCGCCAGCAGTGACGGGACAGTCGGGGCAGATACGCAGTATTTT. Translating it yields CASSDGTVGADTQYF.

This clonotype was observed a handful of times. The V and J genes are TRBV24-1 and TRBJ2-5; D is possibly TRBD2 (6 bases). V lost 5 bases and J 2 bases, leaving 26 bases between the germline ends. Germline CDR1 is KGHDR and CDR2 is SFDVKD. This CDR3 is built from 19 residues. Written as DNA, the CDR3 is TGTGCCACCAGTGCCGGCGGGTCTTCTAGCGTGCGATTTCAAGAGACCCAGTACTTC. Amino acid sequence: CATSAGGSSSVRFQETQYF.

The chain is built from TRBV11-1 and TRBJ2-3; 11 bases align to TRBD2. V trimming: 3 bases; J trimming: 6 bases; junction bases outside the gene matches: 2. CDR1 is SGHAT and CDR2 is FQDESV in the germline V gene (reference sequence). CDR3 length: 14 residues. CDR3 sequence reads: CASSFSSGGDTQYF. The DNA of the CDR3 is TGTGCCAGCAGCTTTTCTAGCGGGGGGGATACGCAGTATTTT.

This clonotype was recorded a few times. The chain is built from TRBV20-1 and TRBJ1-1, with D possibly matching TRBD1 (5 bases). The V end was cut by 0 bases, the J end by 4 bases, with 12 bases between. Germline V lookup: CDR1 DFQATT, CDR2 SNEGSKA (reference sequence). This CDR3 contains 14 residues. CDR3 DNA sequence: TGCAGTGCTAGAGATTCCCGGGGGGGCACTGAAGCTTTCTTT. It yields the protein CSARDSRGGTEAFF.

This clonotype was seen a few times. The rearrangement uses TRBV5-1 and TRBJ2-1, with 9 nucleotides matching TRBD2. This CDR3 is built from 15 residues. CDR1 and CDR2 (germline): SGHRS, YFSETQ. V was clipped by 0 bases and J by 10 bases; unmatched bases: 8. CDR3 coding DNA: TGCGCCAGCAGCTTGGCCGGGACTAGCTTCAGGGAGCAGTTCTTC. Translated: CASSLAGTSFREQFF.

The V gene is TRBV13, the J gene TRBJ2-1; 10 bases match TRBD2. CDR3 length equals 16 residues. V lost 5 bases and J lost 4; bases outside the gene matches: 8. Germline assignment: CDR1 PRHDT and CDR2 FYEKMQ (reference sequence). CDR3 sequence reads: CASSNELAGPYNEQFF. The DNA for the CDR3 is TGTGCCAGCAGCAATGAACTAGCGGGACCATACAATGAGCAGTTCTTC.

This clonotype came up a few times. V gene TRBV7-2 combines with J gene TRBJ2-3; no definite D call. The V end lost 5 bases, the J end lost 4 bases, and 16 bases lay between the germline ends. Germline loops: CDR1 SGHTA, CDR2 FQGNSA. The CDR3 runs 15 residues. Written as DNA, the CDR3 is TGTGCCAGCAGCGAACGATCCCCTAAAGCAGATACGCAGTATTTT. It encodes CASSERSPKADTQYF.

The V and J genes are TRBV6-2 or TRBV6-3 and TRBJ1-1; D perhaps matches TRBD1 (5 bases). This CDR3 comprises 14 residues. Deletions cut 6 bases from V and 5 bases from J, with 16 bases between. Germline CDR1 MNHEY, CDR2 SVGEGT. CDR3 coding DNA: TGTGCCAGCAGCCAGCCGGCCCGGGGGACTGAAGCTTTCTTT. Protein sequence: CASSQPARGTEAFF.

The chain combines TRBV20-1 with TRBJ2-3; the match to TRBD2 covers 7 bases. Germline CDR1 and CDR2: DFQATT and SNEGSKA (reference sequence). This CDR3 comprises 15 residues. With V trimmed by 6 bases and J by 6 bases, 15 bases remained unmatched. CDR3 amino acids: CSATQSAGAGDTQYF. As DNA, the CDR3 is TGCAGTGCCACACAATCTGCGGGAGCGGGGGATACGCAGTATTTT.

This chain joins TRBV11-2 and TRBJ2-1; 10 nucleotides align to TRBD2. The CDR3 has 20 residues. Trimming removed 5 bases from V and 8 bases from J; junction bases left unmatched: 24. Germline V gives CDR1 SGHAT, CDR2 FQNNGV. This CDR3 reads CASSADPYAPLASGRDEQFF. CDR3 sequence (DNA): TGTGCCAGCAGCGCAGACCCATATGCCCCCCTGGCTAGCGGGAGAGATGAGCAGTTCTTC.

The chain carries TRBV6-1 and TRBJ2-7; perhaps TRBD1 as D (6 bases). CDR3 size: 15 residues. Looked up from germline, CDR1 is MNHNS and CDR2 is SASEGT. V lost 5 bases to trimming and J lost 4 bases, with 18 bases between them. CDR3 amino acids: CASSPLTGSLYEQYF. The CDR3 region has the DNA TGTGCCAGCAGTCCCCTAACAGGGTCTCTGTACGAGCAGTACTTC.

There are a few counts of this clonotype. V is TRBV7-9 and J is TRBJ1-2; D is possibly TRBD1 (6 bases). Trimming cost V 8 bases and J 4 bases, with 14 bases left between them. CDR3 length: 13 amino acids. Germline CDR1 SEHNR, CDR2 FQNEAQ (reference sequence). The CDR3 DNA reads TGTGCCAGCCGGGGGGCGCTTGGCTATGGCTACACCTTC. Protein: CASRGALGYGYTF.

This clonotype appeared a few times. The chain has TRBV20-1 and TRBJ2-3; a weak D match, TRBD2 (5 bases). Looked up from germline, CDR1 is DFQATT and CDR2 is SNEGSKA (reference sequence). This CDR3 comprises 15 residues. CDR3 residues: CSSMPRLSGGDTQYF. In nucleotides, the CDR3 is TGCTCTTCGATGCCGAGACTATCCGGCGGGGATACGCAGTATTTT.

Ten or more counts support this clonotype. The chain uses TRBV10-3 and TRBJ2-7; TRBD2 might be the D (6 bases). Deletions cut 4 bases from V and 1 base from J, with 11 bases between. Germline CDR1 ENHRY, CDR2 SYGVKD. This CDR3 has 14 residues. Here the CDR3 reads CAISVAGSSYEQYF. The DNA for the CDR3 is TGTGCCATCAGTGTCGCGGGGTCTTCCTACGAGCAGTACTTC.

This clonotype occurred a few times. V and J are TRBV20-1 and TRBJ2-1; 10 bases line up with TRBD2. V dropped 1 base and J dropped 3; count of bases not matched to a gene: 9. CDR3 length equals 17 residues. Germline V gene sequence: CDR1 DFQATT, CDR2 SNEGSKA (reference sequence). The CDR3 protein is CSARVASGSQSYNEQFF. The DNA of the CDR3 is TGCAGTGCTAGAGTCGCTAGCGGGAGTCAAAGCTACAATGAGCAGTTCTTC.

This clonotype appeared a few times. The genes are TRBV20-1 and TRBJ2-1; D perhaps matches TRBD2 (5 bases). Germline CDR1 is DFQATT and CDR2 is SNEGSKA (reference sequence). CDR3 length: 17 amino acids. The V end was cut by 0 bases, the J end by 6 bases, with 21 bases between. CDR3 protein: CSAREALSGFVGNEQFF. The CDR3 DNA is TGCAGTGCTAGAGAGGCTTTAAGCGGTTTTGTGGGCAATGAGCAGTTCTTC.

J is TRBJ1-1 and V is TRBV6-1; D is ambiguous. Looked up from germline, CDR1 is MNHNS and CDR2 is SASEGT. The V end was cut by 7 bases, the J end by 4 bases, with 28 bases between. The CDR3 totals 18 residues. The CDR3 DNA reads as TGTGCCAGCACCCCACTGAAATTCGGGAGCGGGTCGGGCACTGAAGCTTTCTTT. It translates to CASTPLKFGSGSGTEAFF.

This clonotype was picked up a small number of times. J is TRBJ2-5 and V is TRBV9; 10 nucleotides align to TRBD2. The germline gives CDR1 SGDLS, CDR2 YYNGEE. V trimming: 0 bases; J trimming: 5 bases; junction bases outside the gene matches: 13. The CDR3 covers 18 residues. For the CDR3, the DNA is TGTGCCAGCAGCGTAGGTATCAGAAGCGGGAGGGCGGAGGAGACCCAGTACTTC. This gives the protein CASSVGIRSGRAEETQYF.

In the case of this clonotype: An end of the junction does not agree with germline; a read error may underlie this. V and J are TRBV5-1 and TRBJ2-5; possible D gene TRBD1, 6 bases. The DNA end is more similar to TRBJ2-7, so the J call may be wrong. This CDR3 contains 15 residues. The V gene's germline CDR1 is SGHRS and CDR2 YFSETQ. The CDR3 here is CARSLAEWGRYEQYF. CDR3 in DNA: TGCGCCCGCAGCTTGGCCGAGTGGGGGCGTTACGAGCAGTACTTC.

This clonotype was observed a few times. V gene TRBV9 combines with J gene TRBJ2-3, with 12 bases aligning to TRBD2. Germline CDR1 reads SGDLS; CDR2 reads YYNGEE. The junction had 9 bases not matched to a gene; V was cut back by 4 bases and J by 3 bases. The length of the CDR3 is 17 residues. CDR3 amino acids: CASSRLAGVAGTDTQYF. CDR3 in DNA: TGTGCCAGCAGCCGACTAGCGGGAGTCGCGGGAACAGATACGCAGTATTTT.

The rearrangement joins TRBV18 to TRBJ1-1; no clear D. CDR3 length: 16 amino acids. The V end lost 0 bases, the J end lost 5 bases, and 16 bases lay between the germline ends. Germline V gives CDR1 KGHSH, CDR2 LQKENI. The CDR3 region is CASSPPRSPVGTEAFF. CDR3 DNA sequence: TGTGCCAGCTCACCACCTAGGAGCCCAGTTGGAACTGAAGCTTTCTTT.

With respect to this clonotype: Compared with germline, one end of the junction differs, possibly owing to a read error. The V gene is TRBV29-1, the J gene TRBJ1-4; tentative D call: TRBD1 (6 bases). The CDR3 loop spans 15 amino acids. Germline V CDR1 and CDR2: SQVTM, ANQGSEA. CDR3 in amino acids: CSVEGGAGVNEKLFF. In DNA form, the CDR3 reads TGCAGCGTCGAAGGTGGGGCAGGGGTCAATGAAAAACTGTTTTTT.

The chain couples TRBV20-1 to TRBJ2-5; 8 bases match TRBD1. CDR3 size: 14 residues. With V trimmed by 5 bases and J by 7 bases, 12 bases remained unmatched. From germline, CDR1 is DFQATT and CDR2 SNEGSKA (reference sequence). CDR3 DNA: TGCAGTGCTCCTGACAGGGGTACGTTGGTGACCCAGTACTTC. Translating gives CSAPDRGTLVTQYF.

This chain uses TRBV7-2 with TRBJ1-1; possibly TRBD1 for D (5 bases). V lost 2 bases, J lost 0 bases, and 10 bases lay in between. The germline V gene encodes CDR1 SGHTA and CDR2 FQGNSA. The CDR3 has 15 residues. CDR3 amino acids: CASSLKDKVNTEAFF. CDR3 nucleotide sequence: TGTGCCAGCAGCTTAAAGGACAAAGTGAACACTGAAGCTTTCTTT. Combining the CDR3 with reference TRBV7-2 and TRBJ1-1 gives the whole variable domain GAGVSQSPSNKVTEKGKDVELRCDPISGHTALYWYRQSLGQGLEFLIYFQGNSAPDKSGLPSDRFSAERTGGSVSTLTIQRTQQEDSAVYLCASSLKDKVNTEAFFGQGTRLTVV.

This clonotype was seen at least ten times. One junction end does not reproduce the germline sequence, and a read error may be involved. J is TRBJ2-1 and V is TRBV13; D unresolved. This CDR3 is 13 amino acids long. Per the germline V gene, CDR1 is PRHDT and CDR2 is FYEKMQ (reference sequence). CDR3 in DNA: TGTGCCAGCAGTTTAGAGTCTTACAATGAGCAGTTCTTC. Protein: CASSLESYNEQFF.

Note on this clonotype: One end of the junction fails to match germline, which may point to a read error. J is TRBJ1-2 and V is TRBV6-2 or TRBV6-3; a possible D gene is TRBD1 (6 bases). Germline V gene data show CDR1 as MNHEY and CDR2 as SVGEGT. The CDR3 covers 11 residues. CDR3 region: CAISGGYDYTF. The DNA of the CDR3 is TGTGCCATCTCTGGGGGCTATGACTACACCTTC.

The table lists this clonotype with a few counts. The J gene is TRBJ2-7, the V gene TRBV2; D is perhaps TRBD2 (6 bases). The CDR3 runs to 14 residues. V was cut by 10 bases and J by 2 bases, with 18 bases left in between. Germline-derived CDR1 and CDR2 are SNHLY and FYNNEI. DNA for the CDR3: TGTGCCACTCAATTCGGGGAGGCAGCCTACGAGCAGTACTTC. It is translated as CATQFGEAAYEQYF.

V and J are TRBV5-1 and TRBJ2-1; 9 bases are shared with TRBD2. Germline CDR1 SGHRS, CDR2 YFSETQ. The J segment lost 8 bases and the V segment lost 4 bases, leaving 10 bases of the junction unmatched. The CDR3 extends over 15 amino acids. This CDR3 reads CASSQGTSHQDEQFF. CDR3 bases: TGCGCCAGCAGCCAGGGGACTAGCCATCAGGATGAGCAGTTCTTC.